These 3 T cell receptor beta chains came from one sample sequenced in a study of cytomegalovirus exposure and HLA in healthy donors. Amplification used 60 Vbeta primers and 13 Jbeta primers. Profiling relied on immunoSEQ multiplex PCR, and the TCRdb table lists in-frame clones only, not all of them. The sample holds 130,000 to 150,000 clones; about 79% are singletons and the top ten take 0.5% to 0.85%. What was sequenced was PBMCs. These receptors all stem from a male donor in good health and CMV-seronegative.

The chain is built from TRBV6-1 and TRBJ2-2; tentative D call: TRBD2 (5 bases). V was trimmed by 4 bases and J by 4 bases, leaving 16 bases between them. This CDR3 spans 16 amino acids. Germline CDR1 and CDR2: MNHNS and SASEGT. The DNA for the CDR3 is TGTGCCAGCAGTGGGCTGTATAGCGCAAGCACCGGGGAGCTGTTTTTT. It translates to CASSGLYSASTGELFF.

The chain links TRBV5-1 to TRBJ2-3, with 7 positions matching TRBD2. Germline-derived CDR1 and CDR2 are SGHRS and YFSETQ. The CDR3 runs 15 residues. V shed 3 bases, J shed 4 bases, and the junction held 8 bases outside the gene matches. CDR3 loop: CASSSTSTLADTQYF. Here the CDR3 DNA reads TGCGCCAGCAGCTCGACTAGCACGTTGGCAGATACGCAGTATTTT. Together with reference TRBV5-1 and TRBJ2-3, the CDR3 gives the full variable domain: KAGVTQTPRYLIKTRGQQVTLSCSPISGHRSVSWYQQTPGQGLQFLFEYFSETQRNKGNFPGRFSGRQFSNSRSEMNVSTLELGDSALYLCASSSTSTLADTQYFGPGTRLTVL.

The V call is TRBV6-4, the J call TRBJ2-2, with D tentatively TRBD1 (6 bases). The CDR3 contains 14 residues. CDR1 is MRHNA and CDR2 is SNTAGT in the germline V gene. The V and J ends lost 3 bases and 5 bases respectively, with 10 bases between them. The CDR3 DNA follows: TGTGCCAGCAGTGAGGGGGCGGAGACCGGGGAGCTGTTTTTT. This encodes CASSEGAETGELFF.